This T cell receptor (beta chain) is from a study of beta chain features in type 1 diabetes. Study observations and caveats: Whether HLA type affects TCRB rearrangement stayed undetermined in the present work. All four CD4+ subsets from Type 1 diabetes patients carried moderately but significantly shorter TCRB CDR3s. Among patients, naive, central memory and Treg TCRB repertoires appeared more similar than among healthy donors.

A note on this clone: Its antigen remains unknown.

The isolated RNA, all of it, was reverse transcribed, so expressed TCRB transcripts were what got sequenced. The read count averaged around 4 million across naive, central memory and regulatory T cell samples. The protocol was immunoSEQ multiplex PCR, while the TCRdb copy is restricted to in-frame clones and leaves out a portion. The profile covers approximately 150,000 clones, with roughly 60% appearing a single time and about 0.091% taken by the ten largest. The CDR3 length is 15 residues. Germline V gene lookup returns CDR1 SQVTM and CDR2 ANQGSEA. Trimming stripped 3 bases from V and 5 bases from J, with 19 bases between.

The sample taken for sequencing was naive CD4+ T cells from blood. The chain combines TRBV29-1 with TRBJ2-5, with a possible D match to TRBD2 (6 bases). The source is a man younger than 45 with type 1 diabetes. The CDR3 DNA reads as TGCAGCGTTGACTCATCTTGGGTGGGAGGTGAGACCCAGTACTTC. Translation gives CSVDSSWVGGETQYF.